The 2 T cell receptor beta chains presented below share a single source sample, sequenced in a study of T cell responses to AZD1222 COVID-19 vaccine. Measured with immunoSEQ multiplex PCR; TCRdb has only the in-frame clones, and not every one. Of several thousand clones in the sample, about 89% were seen once. Sample: peripheral blood, taken 28 days after the second AZD1222 dose. The receptors come from an adult who received the AZD1222 COVID-19 vaccine.

V usage is TRBV7-9 and J usage is TRBJ1-1; no clear D. Trimming removed 8 bases from V and 0 bases from J, with 16 bases in between. The CDR3 is 15 amino acids. CDR1 SEHNR and CDR2 FQNEAQ come from the germline V gene (reference sequence). This chain's CDR3 is CASRHRNKLNTEAFF. The CDR3 DNA reads TGTGCCAGCCGGCATAGGAACAAGTTGAACACTGAAGCTTTCTTT.

The V and J genes are TRBV27 and TRBJ2-1; 10 bases are shared with TRBD1. Trimming took 4 bases from V and 10 from J; bases not matched to a gene: 7. Per the germline V gene, CDR1 is MNHEY and CDR2 is SMNVEV (reference sequence). CDR3 length: 14 amino acids. The CDR3 protein is CASSSGQGLREQFF. The CDR3 DNA reads TGTGCCAGCAGTTCGGGACAGGGGCTCCGGGAGCAGTTCTTC.